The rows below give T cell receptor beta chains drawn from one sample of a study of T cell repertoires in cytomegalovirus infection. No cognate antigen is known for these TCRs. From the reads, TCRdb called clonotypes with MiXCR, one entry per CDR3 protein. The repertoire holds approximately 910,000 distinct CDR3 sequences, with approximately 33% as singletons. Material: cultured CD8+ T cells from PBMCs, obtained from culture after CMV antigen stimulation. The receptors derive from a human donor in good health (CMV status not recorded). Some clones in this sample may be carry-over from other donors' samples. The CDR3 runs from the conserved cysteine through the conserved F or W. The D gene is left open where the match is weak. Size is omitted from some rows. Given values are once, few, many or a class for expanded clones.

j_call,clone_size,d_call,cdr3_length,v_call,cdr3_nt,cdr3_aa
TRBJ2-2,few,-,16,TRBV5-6,TGTGCCAGCAGCTTGTGGGCAGGGCTAAACACCGGGGAGCTGTTTTTT,CASSLWAGLNTGELFF
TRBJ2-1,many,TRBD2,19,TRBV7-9,TGTGCCAGCAGCTCCCGTGGTAGCGGGGGGGGGACCTCCTACAATGAGCAGTTCTTC,CASSSRGSGGGTSYNEQFF
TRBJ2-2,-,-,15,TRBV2,TGTGCCAGCAGTGATTGGACAGTTGGTGCCGGGGAGCTGTTTTTT,CASSDWTVGAGELFF
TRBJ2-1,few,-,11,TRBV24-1,TGTGCCACCAGTGATTTGTCGGGGCAGTTCTTC,CATSDLSGQFF
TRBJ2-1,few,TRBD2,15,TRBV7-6,TGTGCCAGCAGCTTAGGGACTAGTATTAACAATGAGCAGTTCTTC,CASSLGTSINNEQFF
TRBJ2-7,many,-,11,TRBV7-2,TGTGCCAGCTCAGACTACTACGAGCAGTACTTC,CASSDYYEQYF
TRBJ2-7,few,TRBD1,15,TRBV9,TGTGCCAGCAGCGTCGGGACAGTGAGCTCCTACGAGCAGTACTTC,CASSVGTVSSYEQYF
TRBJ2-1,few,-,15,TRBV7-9,TGTGCCAGCAGCTTAGCCCAAATCCCCTACAATGAGCAGTTCTTC,CASSLAQIPYNEQFF
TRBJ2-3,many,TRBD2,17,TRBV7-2,TGTGCCAGCAGCTTGGGACTAGCGGGGGGCCGGGCAGATACGCAGTATTTT,CASSLGLAGGRADTQYF
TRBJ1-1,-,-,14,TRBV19,TGTGCCAGTACCCTGGGGGAACTAGCAGGGGAGGCTTTCTTT,CASTLGELAGEAFF
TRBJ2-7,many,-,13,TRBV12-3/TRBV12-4,TGTGCCAGCAGTTTTGCGGGCTCCTACGAGCAGTACTTC,CASSFAGSYEQYF
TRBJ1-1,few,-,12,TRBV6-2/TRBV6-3,TGTGCCACCAGAGTGGTGTCGACTGAAGCTTTCTTT,CATRVVSTEAFF
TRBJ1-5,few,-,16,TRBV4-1,TGCGCCAGCAGTCCTGTCTCGCCCACGGGGGATCAGCCCCAGCATTTT,CASSPVSPTGDQPQHF
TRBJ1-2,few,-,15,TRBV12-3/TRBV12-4,TGTGCCAGCAGTTTAAAAGCCCGGGGGCGCTATGGCTACACCTTC,CASSLKARGRYGYTF
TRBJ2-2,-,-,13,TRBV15,TGTGCCACCAGCAGTCTCCTCACGGGGGAGCTGTTTTTT,CATSSLLTGELFF
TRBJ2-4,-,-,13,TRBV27,TGTGCCAGCAGTTTTTTTGGGAATGACATTCAGTACTTC,CASSFFGNDIQYF
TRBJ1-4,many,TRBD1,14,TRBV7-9,TGTGCCAGCAGCTTAGGGACAGGGCACGAAAAACTGTTTTTT,CASSLGTGHEKLFF
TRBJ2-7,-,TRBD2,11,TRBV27,TGTGCCAGCACCGGGGAGGGGGAGCAGTACTTC,CASTGEGEQYF
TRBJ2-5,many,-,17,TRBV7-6,TGTGCCAGCAGCTTTGTACCCGTGAGCGATTACCAAGAGACCCAGTACTTC,CASSFVPVSDYQETQYF
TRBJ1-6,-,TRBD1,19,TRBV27,TGTGCCAGCAGCCCACACGGGACAGGGGAGTTCGGCTATAATTCACCCCTCCACTTT,CASSPHGTGEFGYNSPLHF
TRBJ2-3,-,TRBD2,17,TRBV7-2,TGTGCCAGCAGCTTCCCCGGACTAGCGGGGTTTACAGATACGCAGTATTTT,CASSFPGLAGFTDTQYF
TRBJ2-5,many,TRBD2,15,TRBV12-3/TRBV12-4,TGTGCCAGCACCACCGGGGCGGGGGGGCGGGAGACCCAGTACTTC,CASTTGAGGRETQYF
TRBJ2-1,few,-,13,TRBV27,TGTGCCAGCAGTTCCGACCCGGGGGGCGTCGAGTTCTTC,CASSSDPGGVEFF
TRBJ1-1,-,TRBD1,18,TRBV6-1,TGTGCCAGCAGTCAACCTGGGACAGGGCTATACTTGAACACTGAAGCTTTCTTT,CASSQPGTGLYLNTEAFF
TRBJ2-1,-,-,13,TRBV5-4,TGTGCCAGCAGATCCGGACTATACAATGAGCAGTTCTTC,CASRSGLYNEQFF
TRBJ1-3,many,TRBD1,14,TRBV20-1,TGCAGTGCCCCGGGACAGGGAGGTGGAAACACCATATATTTT,CSAPGQGGGNTIYF
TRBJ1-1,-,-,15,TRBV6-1,TGTGCCAGCAGTGAAGTTGGACTGTTGAACACTGAAGCTTTCTTT,CASSEVGLLNTEAFF
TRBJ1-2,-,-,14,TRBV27,TGTGCCAGCAGTTTCCAAGCGGTAGGGTATGGCTACACCTTC,CASSFQAVGYGYTF
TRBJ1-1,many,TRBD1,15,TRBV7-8,TGTGCCAGCAGCCTAGGGACAGAGCTTTACACTGAAGCTTTCTTT,CASSLGTELYTEAFF
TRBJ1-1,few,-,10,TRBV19,TGTGCCAGTGCAGGGACTGAAGCTTTCTTT,CASAGTEAFF
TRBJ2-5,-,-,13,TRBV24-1,TGTGCCACCAGTGATGGCTCGGACATGCCCCAGTACTTC,CATSDGSDMPQYF
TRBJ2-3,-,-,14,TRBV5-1,TGCGCCAGCAGCTTTTACAGGGAAACAGATACGCAGTATTTT,CASSFYRETDTQYF
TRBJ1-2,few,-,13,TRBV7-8,TGTGCCAGCAGGCTAGACGAGGGCTATGGCTACACCTTC,CASRLDEGYGYTF
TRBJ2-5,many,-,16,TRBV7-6,TGTGCCAGCAGCCCACCTCGGGACCGCAGCCAAGAGACCCAGTACTTC,CASSPPRDRSQETQYF
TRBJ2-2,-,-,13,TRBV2,TGTGCCAGCCACCCTCCCGGAACCGGGGAGCTGTTTTTT,CASHPPGTGELFF
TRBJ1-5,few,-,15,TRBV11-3,TGTGCCAGCAGCCCGGGACACACTGGGGATCAGCCCCAGCATTTT,CASSPGHTGDQPQHF
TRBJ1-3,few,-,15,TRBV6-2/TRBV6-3,TGTGCCAGCAGTTATCGGGACGGCTCTGGAAACACCATATATTTT,CASSYRDGSGNTIYF
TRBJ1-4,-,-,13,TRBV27,TGTGCCAGCAGTCAGAACTCGGACATCAGGCTGTTTTTT,CASSQNSDIRLFF
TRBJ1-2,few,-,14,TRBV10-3,TGTGCCATCAGTATACAAACCCCACTCGAGGGCTACACCTTC,CAISIQTPLEGYTF
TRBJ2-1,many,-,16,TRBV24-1,TGTGCCACCAGTGATTTAGCAGGGGGAGGGTACAATGAGCAGTTCTTC,CATSDLAGGGYNEQFF
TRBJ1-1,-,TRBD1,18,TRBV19,TGTGCCAGTAGTATTGATTGGGGACAGGGAGGAGAGAACACTGAAGCTTTCTTT,CASSIDWGQGGENTEAFF
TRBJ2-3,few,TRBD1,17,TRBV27,TGTGCCAGCGGAAGAGGGACAGGGAACGGAATCAGGGATACGCAGTATTTT,CASGRGTGNGIRDTQYF
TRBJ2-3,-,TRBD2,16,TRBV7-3,TGTGCCAGCAGCTTAAACCCCGGGGGGGCCGTAGATACGCAGTATTTT,CASSLNPGGAVDTQYF
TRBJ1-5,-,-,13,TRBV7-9,TGTGCCAGCGCCATGGGAAGCAATCAGCCCCAGCATTTT,CASAMGSNQPQHF
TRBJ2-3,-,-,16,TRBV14,TGTGCCAGCAGCCAATCGCCGGGACAAGGCCTGGATACGCAGTATTTT,CASSQSPGQGLDTQYF
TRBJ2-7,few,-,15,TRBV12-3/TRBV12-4,TGTGCCAGCAGTTCTGGCGACAAGATGCCCTACGAGCAGTACTTC,CASSSGDKMPYEQYF
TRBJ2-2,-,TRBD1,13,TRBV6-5,TGTGCCACGACAGGGGCGGAAACCGGGGAGCTGTTTTTT,CATTGAETGELFF
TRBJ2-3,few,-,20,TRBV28,TGTGCCAGCAGTATTCTAGCCTCACCTAGTTGGGGCCCCAGCACAGATACGCAGTATTTT,CASSILASPSWGPSTDTQYF
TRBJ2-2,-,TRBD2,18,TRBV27,TGTGCCAGCCATTCACGTCGAGGGACTAGCGGGGGCACCGGGGAGCTGTTTTTT,CASHSRRGTSGGTGELFF
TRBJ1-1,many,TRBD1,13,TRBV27,TGTGCCAGCAGCTTCCCAGGGGGCACTGAAGCTTTCTTT,CASSFPGGTEAFF
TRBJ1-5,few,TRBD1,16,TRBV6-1,TGTGCCAGCAGTGCCGACAGGGAAGGCGGGAATCAGCCCCAGCATTTT,CASSADREGGNQPQHF
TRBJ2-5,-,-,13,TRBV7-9,TGTGCCAGCAGGTGGACAGTCCAAGAGACCCAGTACTTC,CASRWTVQETQYF
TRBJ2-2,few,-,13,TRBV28,TGTGCCTCGATGGGCACTAACACCGGGGAGCTGTTTTTT,CASMGTNTGELFF
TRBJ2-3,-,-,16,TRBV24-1,TGTGCCACCAGTGATTTAACACGCCAGAGCACAGATACGCAGTATTTT,CATSDLTRQSTDTQYF
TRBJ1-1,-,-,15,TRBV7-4,TGTGCCAGCAGCGGCGTGACAAGACAGAACACTGAAGCTTTCTTT,CASSGVTRQNTEAFF
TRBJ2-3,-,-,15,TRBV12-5,TGTGCTAGTGGTCCTCAGACAGCTAGCACAGATACGCAGTATTTT,CASGPQTASTDTQYF
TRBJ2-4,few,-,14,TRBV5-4,TGTGCCAGCAGCTCGGGGGTGGGCAAAAACATTCAGTACTTC,CASSSGVGKNIQYF
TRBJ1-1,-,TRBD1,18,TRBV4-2,TGTGCCAGCAGCCCTCTTCTTGGGGACAGGGGGCAGGACACTGAAGCTTTCTTT,CASSPLLGDRGQDTEAFF
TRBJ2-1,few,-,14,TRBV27,TGTGCCAGCAGTCAATTCGATCCGAACAATGAGCAGTTCTTC,CASSQFDPNNEQFF